Given below is one TCR beta chain in context. CDR3 length equals 15 residues. V was cut by 2 bases and J by 1 base, with 11 bases left in between. Per germline, CDR1 MNHEY and CDR2 SMNVEV (reference sequence). The entry originates in a study of blood T cell repertoires in COVID-19. Looking at the study overall: Samples of COVID-19 (acute and convalescent) were obtained from the United States, Italy and Spain. Sources were T cells, B-cell-depleted T cells, or PBMCs; the material itself was cDNA or gDNA.

Authors' methods: Scientists estimated how many nucleated cells there were by amplifying reference gene primers. This table comes from immunoSEQ multiplex PCR, and its TCRdb copy is limited to in-frame clones, with some not included. Clone size and V and J calls were adopted from that table, with D and trimming inferred from the DNA. The table has more than 200,000 clones, around 88% seen once. Sample: peripheral blood. The V and J genes are TRBV27 and TRBJ1-1; D possibly corresponds to TRBD1 (5 bases). The sequence was collected from a man aged 40-55 years with active or convalescent COVID-19. CDR3 DNA sequence: TGTGCCAGCAGTTTACGGGGGACGGCGAACACTGAAGCTTTCTTT. This sequence encodes CASSLRGTANTEAFF.